What follows is one T cell receptor (beta chain) and its context. The antigen is undetermined. This sample is drawn from a study of T cells in localized non-small cell lung cancer. Assay: immunoSEQ multiplex PCR; the TCRdb copy retains only in-frame clones and omits some. The table records approximately 16,000 clones, approximately 85% of them present only once. V dropped 2 bases and J dropped 1 base, with 9 bases sitting between them. The CDR3 spans 14 residues. Germline-derived CDR1 and CDR2 are SGHKS and YYEKEE (reference sequence). Whole-study findings and limits: Density of T cells in blood, when higher, went with longer overall survival. Among the top 100 tumor clones, a median about 57 appeared in adjacent lung. Compared with tumor, uninvolved adjacent lung displayed greater T cell clonality, ranking highest overall. The study sequenced only one region of the tumor. As a result, intratumor heterogeneity could not be excluded and remains possible.

The specimen was peripheral blood, collected before any cancer treatment. This TCR was recovered from a female donor over 55 with stage I squamous cell lung carcinoma. The chain links TRBV5-5 to TRBJ1-1; D remains unclear. The CDR3 bases are TGTGCCAGCAGCTTTTTTAGACCGAACACTGAAGCTTTCTTT. Amino acids: CASSFFRPNTEAFF.